Listed here is a single T cell receptor (beta chain). Its antigen is unknown. Its CDR3 holds 12 amino acids, cysteine through phenylalanine. DNA is not recorded here. The germline V gene provides CDR1 SGHTA and CDR2 FQGTGA. For sequencing, a NextSeq 550 was employed. The Human TCR Profiling Kit (MiLaboratory) was used to prepare UMI-labeled 5' RACE TRB cDNA libraries. The full amount of extracted RNA was used for cDNA synthesis, and the full amount of resulting cDNA was used for PCR amplification. Libraries were prepared in parallel with an identical number of PCR cycles. In the paper's pipeline: MIGEC and MiXCR extracted about 49,000 +/- 11,000 unique UMI-labeled TRB cDNA molecules per library, requiring at least two reads per UMI. Each library averaged 40,000 +/- 10,000 functional in-frame TRB CDR3 nucleotide clonotypes without stop codons. After downsampling to 5000 UMI-labeled TRB molecules per sample, diversity metrics such as normalized Shannon-Wiener and Chao1 were calculated in VDJtools. For the central five CDR3 residues, VDJtools calculated physicochemical properties weighted by clonotype size, namely interaction energy, strength, volume and Kidera factor 4. Once TCRdb had reprocessed the reads, it stored one entry per CDR3 protein sequence and supplied no DNA. The V and J calls and clone size come from TCRdb's table, not from the authors' own analysis. This sample's records show nearly 45,000 distinct CDR3 sequences. Roughly 14% of the sample belongs to the ten largest clones.

This record belongs to a study of CXCR3-negative and CXCR3-positive naive CD8 T cells (dated by TCRdb to between 2017 and 2020). As for the study more broadly: In total, about 135 million TRB reads were obtained, corresponding to roughly 1.5 +/- 0.3 million reads per library. Diversity and physicochemical repertoire analyses covered about a dozen donors pooled from two independent experiments. The TRBV-TRBJ cluster analysis covered naive subsets from five or six donors and memory cells from 3 donors. Paper-wide results and their limitations: Surface CD5, linked to self-reactivity in mice, was comparable between naive subsets; TCR interaction strength was therefore also inferred from TRB CDR3 physicochemical properties. Comparably high repertoire diversity was found in both naive subsets, whereas much lower repertoire diversity was found in memory CD8+ T cells. Freshly isolated PBMCs were used for most assays because CXCR3 expression went down partially after cryopreservation. Naive CXCR3-negative and CXCR3-positive cells from the same donor showed similar TRBV-TRBJ usage, whereas memory cells showed distinct patterns.

For each CD8+ T cell subset, flow sorting was done in triplicate, and a few hundred thousand cells per subset went directly into RLT lysis buffer. Peripheral blood mononuclear cells were isolated from buffy coats by standard density gradient centrifugation. Total RNA was extracted from sorted cells with an RNeasy Mini Kit. The V gene is TRBV7-3 and the J gene is TRBJ2-7; the D call of TRBD1 rests on TCRdb alone, since no DNA is present to check it. The source of this sequence is a human donor in good health. Some clones in this sample may be carry-over from other donors' samples. The sequencing sample was made of memory CD8+ T cells from blood. This specimen's cell subset or site label, per the study, means: conventional CD8+ memory T cells (TMEM), sorted as controls. CDR3 protein: CASSSGPYEQHF.